Sequencing of this T cell receptor (beta chain) was carried out in a study of blood T cell repertoires in COVID-19. Study context: COVID-19 samples collected from the United States, Italy and Spain covered acute and convalescent phases. PBMCs, B-cell-depleted T cells, or T cells provided the cDNA or gDNA that made up the material.

Authors' processing steps: For nucleated cells, counts were estimated from reference gene primer amplification. The method was immunoSEQ multiplex PCR; TCRdb's version includes in-frame clones alone and lacks a portion of them. That table is the source of V, J and clone size, and D and trimming were worked out from the DNA. The table shows approximately 150,000 clones, with roughly 87% occurring only once. V lost 0 bases, J lost 7 bases, and 13 bases lay in between. Germline CDR1 LGHDT, CDR2 YNNKEL (reference sequence). The CDR3 consists of 15 residues. The sequenced sample consisted of peripheral blood. The source of this sequence is a woman in her forties or fifties with acute or convalescent COVID-19. The chain uses TRBV3-1 (or the pseudogene TRBV3-2) and TRBJ2-1; D ambiguous. CDR3 nucleotide sequence: TGTGCCAGCAGCCAAGATCTTGGTAGTTTTAATGAGCAGTTCTTC. Its translation: CASSQDLGSFNEQFF.